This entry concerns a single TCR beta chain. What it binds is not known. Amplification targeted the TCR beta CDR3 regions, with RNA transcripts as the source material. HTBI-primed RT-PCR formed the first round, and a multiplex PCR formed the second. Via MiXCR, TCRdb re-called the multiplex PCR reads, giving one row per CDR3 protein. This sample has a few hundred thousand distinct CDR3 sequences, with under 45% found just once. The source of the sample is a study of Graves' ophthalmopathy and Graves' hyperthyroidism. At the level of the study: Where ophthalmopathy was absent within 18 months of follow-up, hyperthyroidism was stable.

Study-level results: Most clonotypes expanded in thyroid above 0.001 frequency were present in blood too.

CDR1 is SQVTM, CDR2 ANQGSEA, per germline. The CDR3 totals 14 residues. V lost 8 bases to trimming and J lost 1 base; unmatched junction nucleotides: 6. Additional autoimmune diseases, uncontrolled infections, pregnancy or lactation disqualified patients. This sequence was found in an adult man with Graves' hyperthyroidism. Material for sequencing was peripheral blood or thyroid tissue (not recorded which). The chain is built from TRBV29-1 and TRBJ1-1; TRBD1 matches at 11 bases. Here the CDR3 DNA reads TGCAGCTACGGGACAGGGGGACCGAACACTGAAGCTTTCTTT. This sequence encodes CSYGTGGPNTEAFF.